Below, 13 T cell receptor beta chains from the same sample are listed, as sequenced in a study of siplizumab effects on memory and regulatory T cells. These receptors' antigens are unknown. Over a period of approximately 6 days at 37 degrees C, the mixed lymphocyte reaction cells were cocultured. Measured with immunoSEQ multiplex PCR; TCRdb has only the in-frame clones, and not every one. The repertoire holds about 12,000 clones, with approximately 45% as singletons. The specimen was CFSE-low (dividing) CD8+ T cells sorted from an allogeneic mixed lymphocyte reaction. These receptors were obtained from a human donor in good health; the cells came from an allogeneic mixed lymphocyte reaction. Some clones in this sample may be carry-over from other donors' samples.

The genes are TRBV5-4 and TRBJ2-3; D might be TRBD2 (6 bases). Germline V lookup: CDR1 SGHNT, CDR2 YYREEE (reference sequence). The V and J ends lost 0 bases and 5 bases respectively, with 7 bases between them. CDR3 length equals 13 residues. This CDR3 is CASSLGAGDTQYF. The CDR3 DNA reads TGTGCCAGCAGCTTGGGAGCGGGAGATACGCAGTATTTT.

This clone has a handful of counts. This chain joins TRBV27 and TRBJ2-5; maybe TRBD2 (5 bases). Germline V gene data show CDR1 as MNHEY and CDR2 as SMNVEV (reference sequence). Trimming removed 6 bases at V and 2 bases at J, with 10 bases between. CDR3 length: 13 amino acids. The CDR3 region has the DNA TGTGCCAGCAGGGCCGGGATGCAAGAGACCCAGTACTTC. Translation gives CASRAGMQETQYF.

V is TRBV15 and J is TRBJ2-7; tentatively, D is TRBD2 (5 bases). The V gene's germline CDR1 is LNHNV and CDR2 YYDKDF (reference sequence). CDR3 length: 13 residues. For the CDR3, the DNA is TGTGGTGTTTCGGAGAGGAGGTCCTACGAGCAGTACTTC. Amino acid sequence: CGVSERRSYEQYF.

Details on this clone: The junction differs from germline at one of its ends, possibly a read error. At the DNA level, this CDR3 is encoded by other sequences in the same sample as well. The rearrangement links TRBV5-4 to TRBJ2-3; perhaps TRBD1 as D (5 bases). Germline lookup yields CDR1 SGHNT and CDR2 YYREEE (reference sequence). The CDR3 has 15 amino acids. CDR3 DNA sequence: TGTGCTAGCAGCGTCGAAGGGGCTAGCACAGATACGCAGTATTTT. This codes for CASSVEGASTDTQYF.

By proportion, this clone is medium-sized. The V call is TRBV7-6, the J call TRBJ1-1, with D unclear. Trimming pared 6 bases from V and 5 bases from J, leaving 10 bases between. Germline V lookup: CDR1 SGHVS, CDR2 FNYEAQ. The CDR3 contains 12 residues. In DNA form, the CDR3 reads TGTGCCAGCAGTTTTGGGAGTACTGAAGCTTTCTTT. As protein: CASSFGSTEAFF.

A note on this clone: The identical CDR3 is also encoded by other nucleotide sequences in the sample. The gene calls are TRBV19 and TRBJ1-1; TRBD1 is a possible D gene (5 bases). Per germline, CDR1 LNHDA and CDR2 SQIVND (reference sequence). The CDR3 contains 13 residues. Trimming left V 2 bases short and J 5 bases short, with 9 bases between. CDR3 loop: CASSILGGTEAFF. The DNA of the CDR3 is TGTGCCAGTAGTATACTCGGGGGAACTGAAGCTTTCTTT. The full variable domain, with the rest looked up from reference TRBV19 and TRBJ1-1, is DGGITQSPKYLFRKEGQNVTLSCEQNLNHDAMYWYRQDPGQGLRLIYYSQIVNDFQKGDIAEGYSVSREKKESFPLTVTSAQKNPTAFYLCASSILGGTEAFFGQGTRLTVV.

The chain is built from TRBV5-4 and TRBJ2-3; TRBD2 matches 7 bases. CDR1 is SGHNT, CDR2 YYREEE, per germline (reference sequence). The V gene end was trimmed by 0 bases and the J gene end by 2 bases; junction bases not matched to a gene: 3. The CDR3 runs to 15 residues. CDR3 nucleotide sequence: TGTGCCAGCAGCTTGGGGGACTACGCCACAGATACGCAGTATTTT. The encoded protein is CASSLGDYATDTQYF.

The V and J genes are TRBV28 and TRBJ2-7; the D gene is possibly TRBD1 (6 bases). This CDR3 has 17 residues. The ends were cut back, 6 bases at V and 4 bases at J, with 25 bases in the middle. The germline gives CDR1 MDHEN, CDR2 SYDVKM. The DNA for the CDR3 is TGTGCCAGCAGACCGTCAACAGGGCGCCCGAACACTTACGAGCAGTACTTC. Protein product: CASRPSTGRPNTYEQYF.

This clone was counted only a few times. The J gene is TRBJ2-2, the V gene TRBV5-1; 7 nucleotides line up with TRBD2. The germline CDR1 and CDR2 sequences are SGHRS and YFSETQ. This CDR3 has 15 residues. J was trimmed by 4 bases and V by 1 base; bases with no gene match: 4. The CDR3 coding sequence is TGCGCCAGCAGCTTGTGGACGGGAGGCACCGGGGAGCTGTTTTTT. This gives the protein CASSLWTGGTGELFF.

By share of the sample, this clone is medium-sized. This chain connects TRBV4-1 to TRBJ1-6, with D maybe TRBD1 (5 bases). From germline, CDR1 is MGHRA and CDR2 YSYEKL. This CDR3 has 13 residues. V lost 10 bases and J 9 bases, leaving 16 bases between the germline ends. The DNA for the CDR3 is TGCGCCACCCTTGGGCCGGGACCTTCACCCCTCCACTTT. This codes for CATLGPGPSPLHF.

The CDR3 region is CASSLPSSGRLNEQFF. The CDR3 nucleotides read TGTGCCAGCAGCTTGCCCTCGAGCGGGAGGTTGAATGAGCAGTTCTTC. The rearrangement uses TRBV5-6 and TRBJ2-1; 9 nucleotides match TRBD2. Germline loops: CDR1 SGHDT, CDR2 YYEEEE. J gave up 7 bases and V 1 base, and 9 bases lay outside the gene matches. CDR3 size: 16 residues.

The chain couples TRBV4-1 to TRBJ1-5, with no clear D. The CDR3 contains 14 residues. The germline V gene has CDR1 MGHRA and CDR2 YSYEKL. V lost 4 bases, J lost 7 bases, and 14 bases lay in between. DNA of the CDR3: TGCGCCAGCAGCCCTCTCCCAGTAAGGCAGCCCCAGCATTTT. Translated: CASSPLPVRQPQHF.

The chain joins TRBV5-4 to TRBJ2-7, with D uncertain. CDR1 is SGHNT and CDR2 is YYREEE in the germline V gene (reference sequence). The CDR3 contains 15 residues. Between the trimmed V and J ends, which lost 3 bases and 1 base, there was a span of 14 bases. CDR3 nucleotides: TGTGCCAGCAGCTCCGAGGAACATCCTTCCTACGAGCAGTACTTC. Its translation: CASSSEEHPSYEQYF.